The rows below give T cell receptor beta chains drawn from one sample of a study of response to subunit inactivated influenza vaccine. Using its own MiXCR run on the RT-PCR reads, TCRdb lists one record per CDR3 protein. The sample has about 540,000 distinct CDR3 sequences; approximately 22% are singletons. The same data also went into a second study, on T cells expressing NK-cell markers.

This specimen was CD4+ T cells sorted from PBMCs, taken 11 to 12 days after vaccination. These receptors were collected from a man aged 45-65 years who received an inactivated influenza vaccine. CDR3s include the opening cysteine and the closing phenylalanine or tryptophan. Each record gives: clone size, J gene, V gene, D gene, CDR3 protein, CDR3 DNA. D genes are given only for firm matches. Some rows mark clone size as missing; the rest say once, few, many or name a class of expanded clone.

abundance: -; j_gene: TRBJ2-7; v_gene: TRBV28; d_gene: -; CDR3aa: CASSGSPKRYEQYF; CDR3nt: TGTGCCAGCAGTGGGTCTCCGAAGAGATACGAGCAGTACTTC
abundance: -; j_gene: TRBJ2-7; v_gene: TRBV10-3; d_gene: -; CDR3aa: CAISDLRDGYEQYF; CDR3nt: TGTGCCATCAGTGATTTAAGGGACGGCTACGAGCAGTACTTC
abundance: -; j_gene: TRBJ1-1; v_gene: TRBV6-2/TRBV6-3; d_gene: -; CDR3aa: CASSFSTGPEAFF; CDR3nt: TGTGCCAGCAGTTTCTCGACAGGTCCTGAAGCTTTCTTT
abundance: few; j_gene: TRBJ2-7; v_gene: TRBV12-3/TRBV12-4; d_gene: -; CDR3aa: CASSTGSAYEQYF; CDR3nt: TGTGCCAGCAGTACAGGGTCCGCCTACGAGCAGTACTTC
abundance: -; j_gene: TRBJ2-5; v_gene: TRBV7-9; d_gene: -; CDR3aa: CASSPPSWRAETQYF; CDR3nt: TGTGCCAGCAGCCCGCCTTCGTGGAGGGCAGAGACCCAGTACTTC
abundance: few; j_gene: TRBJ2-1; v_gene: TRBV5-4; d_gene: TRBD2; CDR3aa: CASSFRGLATFDEQFF; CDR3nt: TGTGCCAGCAGCTTCAGGGGACTAGCTACCTTCGATGAGCAGTTCTTC
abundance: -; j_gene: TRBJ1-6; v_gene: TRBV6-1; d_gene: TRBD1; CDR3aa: CASSRQGRRSPLHF; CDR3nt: TGTGCCAGCAGCCGACAGGGGAGGCGTTCACCCCTCCACTTT
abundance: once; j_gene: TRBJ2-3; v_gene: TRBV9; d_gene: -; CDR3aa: CASSVDTGRDTQYF; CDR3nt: TGTGCCAGCAGCGTAGATACGGGGCGTGATACGCAGTATTTT
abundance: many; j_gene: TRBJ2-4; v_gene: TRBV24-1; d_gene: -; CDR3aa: CATSDLTGEDIQYF; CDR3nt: TGTGCCACCAGTGATTTGACAGGGGAGGACATTCAGTACTTC
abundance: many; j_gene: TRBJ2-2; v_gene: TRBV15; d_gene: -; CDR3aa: CATSRDNLGELFF; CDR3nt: TGTGCCACCAGCAGAGACAACCTCGGGGAGCTGTTTTTT
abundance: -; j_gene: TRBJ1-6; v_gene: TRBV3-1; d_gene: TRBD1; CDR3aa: CASSQRRDRGHSPLHF; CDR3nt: TGTGCCAGCAGCCAACGTCGGGACAGGGGGCACTCACCCCTCCACTTT
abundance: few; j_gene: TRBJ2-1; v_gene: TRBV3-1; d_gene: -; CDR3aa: CASSQGLTSEQFF; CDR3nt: TGTGCCAGCAGCCAAGGGTTGACGAGTGAGCAGTTCTTC
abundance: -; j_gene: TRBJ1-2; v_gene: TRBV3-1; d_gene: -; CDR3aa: CASSQPQGTSGYTF; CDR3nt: TGTGCCAGCAGCCAACCACAGGGCACAAGTGGCTACACCTTC
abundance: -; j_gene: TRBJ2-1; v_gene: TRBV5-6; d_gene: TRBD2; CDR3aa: CATSLGLAGMNEQFF; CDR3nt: TGTGCCACCAGCCTGGGACTAGCCGGTATGAATGAGCAGTTCTTC
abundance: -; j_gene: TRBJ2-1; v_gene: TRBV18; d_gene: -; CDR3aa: CASSPPTGEQFF; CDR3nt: TGTGCCAGCTCACCTCCCACGGGTGAGCAGTTCTTC
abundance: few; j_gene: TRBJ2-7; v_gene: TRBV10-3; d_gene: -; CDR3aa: CAISRGTSSYEQYF; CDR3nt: TGTGCCATCAGTCGGGGTACAAGCTCCTACGAGCAGTACTTC
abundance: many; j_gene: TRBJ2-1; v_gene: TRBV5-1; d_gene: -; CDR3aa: CASRGLAAWGQFF; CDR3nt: TGCGCCAGCAGAGGATTGGCAGCCTGGGGGCAGTTCTTC
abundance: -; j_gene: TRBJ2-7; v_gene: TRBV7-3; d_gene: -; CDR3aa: CASSLRRGWRHRGEQYF; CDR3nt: TGTGCCAGCAGCTTAAGGCGTGGGTGGCGGCATCGGGGCGAGCAGTACTTC
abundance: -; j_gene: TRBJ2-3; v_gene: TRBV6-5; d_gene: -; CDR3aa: CASSYSRGRDTQYF; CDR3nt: TGTGCCAGCAGTTACTCTCGCGGTAGAGATACGCAGTATTTT
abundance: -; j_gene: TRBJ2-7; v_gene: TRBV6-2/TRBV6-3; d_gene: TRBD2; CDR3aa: CASSYERGSYEQYF; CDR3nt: TGTGCCAGCAGTTACGAGCGGGGCTCCTACGAGCAGTACTTC
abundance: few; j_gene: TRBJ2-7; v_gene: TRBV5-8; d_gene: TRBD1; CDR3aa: CASSLGQGLTYEQYF; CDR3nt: TGTGCCAGCAGCTTGGGACAGGGGCTCACCTACGAGCAGTACTTC
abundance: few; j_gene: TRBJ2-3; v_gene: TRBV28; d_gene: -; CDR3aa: CASSPLQDTQYF; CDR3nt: TGTGCCAGCAGCCCGCTGCAAGATACGCAGTATTTT